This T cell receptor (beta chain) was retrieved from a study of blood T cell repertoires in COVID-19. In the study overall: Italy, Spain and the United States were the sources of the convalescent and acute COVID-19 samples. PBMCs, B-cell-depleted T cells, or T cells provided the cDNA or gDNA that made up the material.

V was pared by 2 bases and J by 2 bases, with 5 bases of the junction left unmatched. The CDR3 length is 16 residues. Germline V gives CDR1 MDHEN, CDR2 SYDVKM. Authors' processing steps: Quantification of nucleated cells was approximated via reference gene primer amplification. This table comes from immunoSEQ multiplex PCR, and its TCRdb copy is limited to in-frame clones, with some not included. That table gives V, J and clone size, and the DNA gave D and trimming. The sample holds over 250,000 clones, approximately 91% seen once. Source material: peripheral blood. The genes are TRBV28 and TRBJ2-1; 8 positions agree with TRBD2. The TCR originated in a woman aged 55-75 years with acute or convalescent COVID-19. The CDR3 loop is CASSLLAGLTYNEQFF. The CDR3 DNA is TGTGCCAGCAGTTTACTAGCGGGTCTCACCTACAATGAGCAGTTCTTC.